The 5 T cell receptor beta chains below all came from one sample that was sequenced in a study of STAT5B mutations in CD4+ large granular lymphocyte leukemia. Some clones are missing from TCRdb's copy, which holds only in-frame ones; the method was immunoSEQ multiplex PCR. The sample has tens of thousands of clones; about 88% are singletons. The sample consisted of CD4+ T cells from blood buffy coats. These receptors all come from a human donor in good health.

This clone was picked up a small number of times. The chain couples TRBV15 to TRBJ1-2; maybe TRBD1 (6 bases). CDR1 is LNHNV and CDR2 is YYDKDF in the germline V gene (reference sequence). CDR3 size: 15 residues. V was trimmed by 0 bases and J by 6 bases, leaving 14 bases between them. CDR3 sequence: CATSRDRGREDGYTF. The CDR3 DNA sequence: TGTGCCACCAGCAGAGATCGGGGGCGCGAGGATGGCTACACCTTC.

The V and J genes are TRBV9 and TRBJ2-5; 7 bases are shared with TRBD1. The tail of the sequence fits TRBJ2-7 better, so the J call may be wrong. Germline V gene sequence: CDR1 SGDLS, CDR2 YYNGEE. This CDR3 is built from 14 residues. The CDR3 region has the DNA TGTGCCAGCAGCGTTTCGACAGGGTCCTACGAGCAGTACTTC. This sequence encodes CASSVSTGSYEQYF.

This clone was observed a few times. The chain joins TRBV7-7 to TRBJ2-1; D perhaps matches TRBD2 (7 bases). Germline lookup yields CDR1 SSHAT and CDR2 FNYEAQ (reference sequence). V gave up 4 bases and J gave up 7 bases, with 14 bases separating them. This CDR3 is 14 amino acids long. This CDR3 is CASSSGAGVNEQFF. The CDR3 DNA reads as TGTGCCAGCAGCTCGGGGGCGGGAGTTAATGAGCAGTTCTTC.

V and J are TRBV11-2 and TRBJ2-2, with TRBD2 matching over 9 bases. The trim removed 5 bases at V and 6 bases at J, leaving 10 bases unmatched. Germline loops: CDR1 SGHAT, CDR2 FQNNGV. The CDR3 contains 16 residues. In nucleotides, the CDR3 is TGTGCCAGCAGCCCCCTTAGCGGGAGATCGGCCGGGGAGCTGTTTTTT. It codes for CASSPLSGRSAGELFF.

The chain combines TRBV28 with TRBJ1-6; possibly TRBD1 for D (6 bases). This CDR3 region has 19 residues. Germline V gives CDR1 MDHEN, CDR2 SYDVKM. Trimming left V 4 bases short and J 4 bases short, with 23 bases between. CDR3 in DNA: TGTGCCAGCAGTTCATATAGGTCCACAGGGATCGGGTATAATTCACCCCTCCACTTT. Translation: CASSSYRSTGIGYNSPLHF.